This T cell receptor beta chain was sequenced in a study of blood T cell repertoires in COVID-19 (dated by TCRdb to about 2020). Turning to the overall study: Samples from collaborators originated in the United States, Italy and Spain and spanned both the acute and convalescent phases of COVID-19. The material from the prospective study consisted of cDNA or gDNA derived from T cells, B-cell-depleted T cells, or PBMCs. Deeply sampled blood TCRbeta repertoires from subjects exposed to, actively infected with, or recovered from COVID-19 were included in the dataset. The repertoires were released in a freely available public database meant as a resource for research on the immune response to SARS-CoV-2. The samples were drawn from the first 160 participants of the ongoing ImmuneRACE study and from 950 to 1,500 subjects provided by 6 global collaborators. Sample metadata almost always included a de-identified subject ID, COVID-19 status, age in years and sex. Where HLA class I and class II types were available, the types were taken from metadata supplied by the sample provider, not from assay-based typing. Findings and caveats that apply to the study as a whole: The amount of clinical and demographic metadata varied by source and participant and was provided uncurated.

On this clone itself: Its recognized antigen is unknown. Base qualities are not at hand, and no much larger clone is one base apart.

V has 3 bases trimmed and J has 7 bases trimmed; junction bases matching no gene number 3. Spanning cysteine to phenylalanine, the CDR3 consists of 12 amino acids. The only DNA kept is the CDR3, 36 bases in frame from the first base. CDR1 and CDR2 are drawn from the germline V gene (reference sequence): GTSNPN, SVGIG. Each collaborating institution followed its own protocols to collect whole blood in K2EDTA tubes. Collaborator samples were shipped for TCRbeta analysis as frozen whole blood, isolated PBMCs, or DNA extracted from either sample type. TCRbeta CDR3 regions were amplified from genomic DNA by means of the immunoSEQ Assay, a bias-controlled multiplex PCR. On the authors' methods: The number of nucleated cells in each sample was estimated from the amplification of reference gene primers within the assay. Sequence reads were collapsed and filtered to measure the absolute abundance of every unique TCRbeta CDR3 rearrangement. For each sample, productive Simpson clonality was calculated as the square root of Simpson's diversity index over productive rearrangements. TCRdb carries this immuneACCESS record with in-frame sequences only. Its versions omit some clonotypes, under half of them owing to an unresolved V gene in the studies checked, with the rest unexplained. V, J and clone size derive from that table, while D and trimming were established from the DNA sequence. This sample comprises about 150,000 clones, around nine tenths of them detected only once. More than 5% of the sample is held by the ten biggest clonotypes.

The V and J segments used are TRBV30 and TRBJ1-2; TRBD1 aligns with 9 central bases. Sequencing was done on a sample of peripheral blood. The clonotype was recovered from a human donor in a cohort sampled during active COVID-19. The CDR3 region has the sequence CAWRQGALGYTF. Here is the DNA: TGTGCCTGGAGACAGGGGGCCCTTGGCTACACCTTC.